Listed below are T cell receptor beta chains from one sample, sequenced in a study of blood T cells in healthy people across ages. A single record per CDR3 protein comes from TCRdb applying MiXCR to the 5' RACE reads. The sample lists fewer than 2 million distinct CDR3 sequences; about two fifths were seen once. Material for sequencing was blood. These receptor sequences come from a human donor in good health. CDR3s include the opening cysteine and the closing phenylalanine or tryptophan. D genes are given only for firm matches. Some rows mark clone size as missing; the rest say once, few, many or name a class of expanded clone.

D gene: -
J gene: TRBJ1-1
V gene: TRBV18
clone size: few
CDR3 DNA: TGTGCCAGCTCACCATGGGAGGGGTTGTCAACTGAAGCTTTCTTT
CDR3 protein: CASSPWEGLSTEAFF

D gene: -
J gene: TRBJ1-2
V gene: TRBV4-2
clone size: many
CDR3 DNA: TGTGCCAGCAGCCAAGATCTACGGGAACTCTATGGCTACACCTTC
CDR3 protein: CASSQDLRELYGYTF

D gene: -
J gene: TRBJ2-3
V gene: TRBV5-1
clone size: -
CDR3 DNA: TGCGCCAGCAGCTTGGGCCACAGGGGCACAGATACGCAGTATTTT
CDR3 protein: CASSLGHRGTDTQYF

D gene: -
J gene: TRBJ1-1
V gene: TRBV4-1
clone size: few
CDR3 DNA: TGCGCCAGCAGCCCCAGGTACTCGGAGACTGAAGCTTTCTTT
CDR3 protein: CASSPRYSETEAFF

D gene: -
J gene: TRBJ2-3
V gene: TRBV6-1
clone size: -
CDR3 DNA: TGTGCCAGCAGTGTAACTAGACAGGTTCGAGATACGCAGTATTTT
CDR3 protein: CASSVTRQVRDTQYF

D gene: TRBD1
J gene: TRBJ1-2
V gene: TRBV7-9
clone size: -
CDR3 DNA: TGTGCCAGCAGCGGGGTTCGACAGGGGAGTAACTATGGCTACACCTTC
CDR3 protein: CASSGVRQGSNYGYTF

D gene: TRBD1
J gene: TRBJ1-2
V gene: TRBV3-1
clone size: -
CDR3 DNA: TGTGCCAGCAGCCATTCGGGAGGGGGCGACTATGGCTACACCTTC
CDR3 protein: CASSHSGGGDYGYTF

D gene: -
J gene: TRBJ1-5
V gene: TRBV12-3/TRBV12-4
clone size: few
CDR3 DNA: TGTGCCAGCAGTTTATATGGTTATCAAGAGACCCAGCATTTT
CDR3 protein: CASSLYGYQETQHF

D gene: TRBD1
J gene: TRBJ1-2
V gene: TRBV29-1
clone size: many
CDR3 DNA: TGCAGCGGCGGGACAGGTGGCTACACCTTC
CDR3 protein: CSGGTGGYTF

D gene: -
J gene: TRBJ1-6
V gene: TRBV6-5
clone size: -
CDR3 DNA: TGTGCCAGCGGGGGACCGCGCCCTGGTTCACCCCTCCACTTT
CDR3 protein: CASGGPRPGSPLHF

D gene: -
J gene: TRBJ2-3
V gene: TRBV20-1
clone size: -
CDR3 DNA: TGCAGTGCTAGAGATCTAGCCAGCCAGAGCACAGATACGCAGTATTTT
CDR3 protein: CSARDLASQSTDTQYF

D gene: TRBD1
J gene: TRBJ1-1
V gene: TRBV12-3/TRBV12-4
clone size: -
CDR3 DNA: TGTGCCAGCATCCCTTGGCAGGGGGTGAACACTGAAGCTTTCTTT
CDR3 protein: CASIPWQGVNTEAFF

D gene: -
J gene: TRBJ1-1
V gene: TRBV4-3
clone size: few
CDR3 DNA: TGCGCCAGCAGCCAGAATGGGGGGGGAACTGAAGCTTTCTTT
CDR3 protein: CASSQNGGGTEAFF

D gene: -
J gene: TRBJ1-1
V gene: TRBV7-9
clone size: many
CDR3 DNA: TGTGCCAGCAGCCCCACTTGGGGGGCGGACACTGAAGCTTTCTTT
CDR3 protein: CASSPTWGADTEAFF

D gene: -
J gene: TRBJ2-1
V gene: TRBV24-1
clone size: -
CDR3 DNA: TGTGCCACCAGCGAAGGGGCAGGCTCGAAGTTCTTC
CDR3 protein: CATSEGAGSKFF

D gene: -
J gene: TRBJ2-6
V gene: TRBV3-1
clone size: -
CDR3 DNA: TGTGCCAGCAGCCAAGATCGGGACGCCAACGTCCTGACTTTC
CDR3 protein: CASSQDRDANVLTF

D gene: -
J gene: TRBJ2-7
V gene: TRBV18
clone size: many
CDR3 DNA: TGTGCCAGCTCAGCCCGGGACGGGTCCTACGAGCAGTACTTC
CDR3 protein: CASSARDGSYEQYF

D gene: -
J gene: TRBJ1-6
V gene: TRBV6-5
clone size: -
CDR3 DNA: TGTGCCAGCACAAAGGGACGGCAAAATTCACCCCTCCACTTT
CDR3 protein: CASTKGRQNSPLHF

D gene: -
J gene: TRBJ2-3
V gene: TRBV12-3/TRBV12-4
clone size: -
CDR3 DNA: TGTGCCAGCAGGGCCAGAGTGAGCACAGATACGCAGTATTTT
CDR3 protein: CASRARVSTDTQYF

D gene: -
J gene: TRBJ2-4
V gene: TRBV7-6
clone size: -
CDR3 DNA: TGTGCCAGCAGCTTATTGGAGGCGAAAAACATTCAGTACTTC
CDR3 protein: CASSLLEAKNIQYF

D gene: -
J gene: TRBJ1-4
V gene: TRBV5-1
clone size: few
CDR3 DNA: TGCGCCAGCAGCTTACAGGGTTCCTCTGAAAAACTGTTTTTT
CDR3 protein: CASSLQGSSEKLFF

D gene: TRBD2
J gene: TRBJ2-1
V gene: TRBV29-1
clone size: -
CDR3 DNA: TGCAGCGTCCGTGGACTAGCGAGACCCAATGAGCAGTTCTTC
CDR3 protein: CSVRGLARPNEQFF

D gene: -
J gene: TRBJ1-5
V gene: TRBV28
clone size: -
CDR3 DNA: TGTACCAGCAGTTTTTCGGTAAGCGAGGGTGAGGGCAATCAGCCCCAGCATTTT
CDR3 protein: CTSSFSVSEGEGNQPQHF

D gene: -
J gene: TRBJ2-2
V gene: TRBV5-5
clone size: few
CDR3 DNA: TGTGCCAGCAGCTTCGGCGGGAACACCGGGGAGCTGTTTTTT
CDR3 protein: CASSFGGNTGELFF

D gene: -
J gene: TRBJ1-2
V gene: TRBV3-1
clone size: -
CDR3 DNA: TGTGCCAGCAGCCAAGGAAAAGACTATGGCTACACCTTC
CDR3 protein: CASSQGKDYGYTF

D gene: -
J gene: TRBJ1-6
V gene: TRBV4-3
clone size: few
CDR3 DNA: TGCGCCAGCAGCCAAGACCCGACTTCACCCCTCCACTTT
CDR3 protein: CASSQDPTSPLHF

D gene: -
J gene: TRBJ1-6
V gene: TRBV20-1
clone size: -
CDR3 DNA: TGCAGTGCTAGAGACCCTCTGTCCAGTTCACCCCTCCACTTT
CDR3 protein: CSARDPLSSSPLHF

D gene: -
J gene: TRBJ1-2
V gene: TRBV11-2
clone size: -
CDR3 DNA: TGTGCCAGCAGCCCCGTGCTCGGGCCCTCGGACTATGGCTACACCTTC
CDR3 protein: CASSPVLGPSDYGYTF

D gene: -
J gene: TRBJ2-7
V gene: TRBV4-1
clone size: few
CDR3 DNA: TGCGCCAGCAGCCAAGAGCCAGGGGTCTACGAGCAGTACTTC
CDR3 protein: CASSQEPGVYEQYF

D gene: -
J gene: TRBJ2-1
V gene: TRBV5-5
clone size: -
CDR3 DNA: TGTGCCAGCAGCTTTACCCTTCGGCCTTTGGGGCTAGTTCGCAATGAGCAGTTCTTC
CDR3 protein: CASSFTLRPLGLVRNEQFF

D gene: TRBD1
J gene: TRBJ1-2
V gene: TRBV29-1
clone size: -
CDR3 DNA: TGCAGCGTTCTCCAGGGGGCTAGAGGCTACACCTTC
CDR3 protein: CSVLQGARGYTF

D gene: TRBD1
J gene: TRBJ2-6
V gene: TRBV28
clone size: few
CDR3 DNA: TGTGCCAGCAGTGCTCCGGGACAGGGGAGGTCTGGGGCCAACGTCCTGACTTTC
CDR3 protein: CASSAPGQGRSGANVLTF

D gene: -
J gene: TRBJ1-2
V gene: TRBV20-1
clone size: few
CDR3 DNA: TGCAGTGCTATAGGGACCTCTAACTATGGCTACACCTTC
CDR3 protein: CSAIGTSNYGYTF

D gene: TRBD2
J gene: TRBJ2-3
V gene: TRBV18
clone size: few
CDR3 DNA: TGTGCCAGCTCACCACGGACTAGCGGGGGGGCCGGTACGCAGTATTTT
CDR3 protein: CASSPRTSGGAGTQYF

D gene: -
J gene: TRBJ1-5
V gene: TRBV5-1
clone size: few
CDR3 DNA: TGCGCCAGCAGCGTAGGGGAGGATCAGCCCCAGCATTTT
CDR3 protein: CASSVGEDQPQHF

D gene: -
J gene: TRBJ2-7
V gene: TRBV7-2
clone size: -
CDR3 DNA: TGTGCCAGCCGGGTACGGGTAAGGACTTACGAGCAGGACTTC
CDR3 protein: CASRVRVRTYEQDF

D gene: TRBD1
J gene: TRBJ2-4
V gene: TRBV15
clone size: -
CDR3 DNA: TGTGCCACCAGCGGAATAGGACAGGGAGGAAGAAACATTCAGTACTTC
CDR3 protein: CATSGIGQGGRNIQYF

D gene: TRBD1
J gene: TRBJ2-1
V gene: TRBV7-9
clone size: -
CDR3 DNA: TGTGCCAGCAGCTTAAGACAGGGGGCTGTGAATGAGCAGTTCTTC
CDR3 protein: CASSLRQGAVNEQFF

D gene: -
J gene: TRBJ2-7
V gene: TRBV18
clone size: -
CDR3 DNA: TGTGCCAGCTCTCCCGACACGGACTACACCTACGAGCAGTACTTC
CDR3 protein: CASSPDTDYTYEQYF

D gene: -
J gene: TRBJ2-7
V gene: TRBV15
clone size: -
CDR3 DNA: TGTGCCACCAGCAGAGATCGTCTAGACGAGCAGTACTTC
CDR3 protein: CATSRDRLDEQYF

D gene: -
J gene: TRBJ2-5
V gene: TRBV20-1
clone size: -
CDR3 DNA: TGCAGTGCTAGATTAAGCCAAGAGACCCAGTACTTC
CDR3 protein: CSARLSQETQYF

D gene: -
J gene: TRBJ1-2
V gene: TRBV29-1
clone size: -
CDR3 DNA: TGCAGCGTTGAAGATCCGATCTTCTATGGCTACACCTTC
CDR3 protein: CSVEDPIFYGYTF

D gene: TRBD2
J gene: TRBJ2-7
V gene: TRBV20-1
clone size: -
CDR3 DNA: TGCAGTGCTAGACCCCGGGGTAGCGGGGGGCTGAACCCCTACGAGCAGTACTTC
CDR3 protein: CSARPRGSGGLNPYEQYF

D gene: -
J gene: TRBJ2-5
V gene: TRBV20-1
clone size: -
CDR3 DNA: TGCAGTGCTAGAAACCTAGGCGGGTCCTCATTCTGGCAGGGGACCCAGTACTTC
CDR3 protein: CSARNLGGSSFWQGTQYF

D gene: -
J gene: TRBJ1-2
V gene: TRBV3-1
clone size: -
CDR3 DNA: TGTGCCAGCAGCCAGCACCCGGGACGGGGGAACCCCCTAAAGAGCTACACCTTC
CDR3 protein: CASSQHPGRGNPLKSYTF

D gene: TRBD2
J gene: TRBJ2-5
V gene: TRBV3-1
clone size: -
CDR3 DNA: TGTGCCAGCAGCCAAGAACGGACTAGTAGGTGGCAAGAGACCCAGTACTTC
CDR3 protein: CASSQERTSRWQETQYF

D gene: -
J gene: TRBJ2-1
V gene: TRBV30
clone size: -
CDR3 DNA: TGTGCCTGGAGTGGACGAGATCAGCAGTTCTTC
CDR3 protein: CAWSGRDQQFF

D gene: TRBD2
J gene: TRBJ2-3
V gene: TRBV20-1
clone size: many
CDR3 DNA: TGCAGTGCTAGATCTAGCGGGGGGTTCACAGATACGCAGTATTTT
CDR3 protein: CSARSSGGFTDTQYF

D gene: -
J gene: TRBJ2-6
V gene: TRBV20-1
clone size: -
CDR3 DNA: TGCAGTGCCCTGGACAGATCGGTCACAGGGGCCAACGTCCTGACTTTC
CDR3 protein: CSALDRSVTGANVLTF

D gene: TRBD1
J gene: TRBJ2-7
V gene: TRBV15
clone size: -
CDR3 DNA: TGTGCCACCAGCAGACCGGGACAGAGGGCCCGCGAGCAGTACTTC
CDR3 protein: CATSRPGQRAREQYF

D gene: TRBD2
J gene: TRBJ2-3
V gene: TRBV7-2
clone size: -
CDR3 DNA: TGTGCCAGCAGCTTTGGGCTAGCGGGGGGGGCAGATACGCAGTATTTT
CDR3 protein: CASSFGLAGGADTQYF

D gene: -
J gene: TRBJ1-2
V gene: TRBV5-8
clone size: -
CDR3 DNA: TGTGCCAGCAGCTTGGTCAGGCAGGGAGCTAACTATGGCTACACCTTC
CDR3 protein: CASSLVRQGANYGYTF

D gene: -
J gene: TRBJ1-2
V gene: TRBV12-3/TRBV12-4
clone size: -
CDR3 DNA: TGTGCCAGCAGTTTCAAGACAGGACCTGGCTACACCTTC
CDR3 protein: CASSFKTGPGYTF

D gene: -
J gene: TRBJ1-2
V gene: TRBV12-3/TRBV12-4
clone size: -
CDR3 DNA: TGTGCCGGCAGTAGCAGGGGAAACTATGGCTACACCTTC
CDR3 protein: CAGSSRGNYGYTF

D gene: -
J gene: TRBJ1-1
V gene: TRBV4-3
clone size: -
CDR3 DNA: TGCGCCAGCAGCGGAATAGAGAACACTGAAGCTTTCTTT
CDR3 protein: CASSGIENTEAFF